The clone carrying this TCR beta chain showed up just a few times. What it binds is unknown. These data belong to a study of blood T cells in healthy people across ages. Study-level results: Significant beta diversity loss was already apparent by age roughly 40, declining roughly linearly.

Using a J-beta primer mix together with a sample-barcoded 5' primer, a second PCR was run for about 6 to 11 cycles. Every molecule of cDNA carried a tag from a template-switch adaptor with 12 random nucleotides. Every sample gave at least 2.5 million paired-end reads containing CDR3. TCRdb reprocessed the 5' RACE reads with MiXCR, giving one entry per CDR3 protein. Of fewer than 900,000 distinct CDR3 sequences listed, 45% to 50% are singletons. CDR1 SQVTM and CDR2 ANQGSEA come from the germline V gene. CDR3 length equals 16 residues. The V gene end was trimmed by 3 bases and the J gene end by 2 bases; junction bases not matched to a gene: 10.

This TCR derives from an older woman in good health. The rearrangement links TRBV29-1 to TRBJ2-1; TRBD2 aligns across 7 bases. Sequences were obtained from blood. Written as DNA, the CDR3 is TGCAGCGTTGAGGTCGGGCTAGCGGAGACCTACAATGAGCAGTTCTTC. Its translation: CSVEVGLAETYNEQFF.